This T cell receptor (beta chain) was documented in a study of T-cell reconstitution after alpha-beta-depleted transplantation in children. Per the germline V gene, CDR1 is SQVTM and CDR2 is ANQGSEA. The CDR3 is made up of 13 amino acids. J was trimmed by 7 bases and V by 1 base; bases with no gene match: 1. The TCRbeta library incorporated unique molecular identifiers. TCRdb processed the PCR reads anew with MiXCR; each CDR3 protein has one entry. The profile shows some 390,000 distinct CDR3 sequences, around 21% of them singletons. The sequencing here drew on PBMCs from the stem cell graft donor, taken from the stem cell graft. The receptor was derived from a human donor who donated a stem cell graft to a child with acute myeloid leukemia. The chain combines TRBV29-1 with TRBJ2-1, with 10 bases lining up with TRBD2. This CDR3 is CSVEVAGGNEQFF. The CDR3 nucleotides read TGCAGCGTTGAAGTAGCGGGAGGAAATGAGCAGTTCTTC.